The 11 T cell receptor beta chains below all came from one sample that was sequenced in a study of somatic mutations in cytotoxic T cells in rheumatoid arthritis. TCRdb keeps only in-frame clones here, not all; method: immunoSEQ multiplex PCR. The sample includes 9,500 to 15,000 clones, around 83% of them seen just once. The sequencing input was CD8+ T cells sorted from blood. Receptor source: a woman aged 55-69 years in good health.

The chain recombines TRBV27 with TRBJ1-6, with 7 bases fitting TRBD1. The CDR3 has 16 amino acids. V lost 2 bases and J lost 0; bases outside the gene matches: 1. Per the germline V gene, CDR1 is MNHEY and CDR2 is SMNVEV (reference sequence). CDR3 coding DNA: TGTGCCAGCAGTTTAAGGGGGCTCTCCTATAATTCACCCCTCCACTTT. Amino acids: CASSLRGLSYNSPLHF.

The chain recombines TRBV9 with TRBJ1-1, with TRBD1 matching over 7 bases. The length of the CDR3 is 15 residues. The junction had 6 bases not matched to a gene; V was cut back by 4 bases and J by 0 bases. Germline-derived CDR1 and CDR2 are SGDLS and YYNGEE. DNA for the CDR3: TGTGCCAGCAGCACCCGGACAGGCCTGAACACTGAAGCTTTCTTT. This codes for CASSTRTGLNTEAFF. Supplemented by reference TRBV9 and TRBJ1-1, the full variable domain reads DSGVTQTPKHLITATGQRVTLRCSPRSGDLSVYWYQQSLDQGLQFLIQYYNGEERAKGNILERFSAQQFPDLHSELNLSSLELGDSALYFCASSTRTGLNTEAFFGQGTRLTVV.

J is TRBJ1-6 and V is TRBV7-8; 7 bases agree with TRBD1. The CDR3 runs to 15 residues. The junction had 9 bases not matched to a gene; V was cut back by 7 bases and J by 6 bases. Germline loops: CDR1 SGHVS, CDR2 FQNEAQ. The CDR3 sequence: CASTLMGDSNSPLHF. CDR3 DNA sequence: TGTGCCAGCACCCTGATGGGGGACAGTAATTCACCCCTCCACTTT.

V is TRBV7-3 and J is TRBJ1-2; 12 nucleotides match TRBD1. The V and J ends lost 0 bases and 4 bases, in that order; junction bases with no gene match: 12. Germline CDR1 reads SGHTA; CDR2 reads FQGTGA. The CDR3 is made up of 19 amino acids. The CDR3 DNA reads as TGTGCCAGCAGCTTAACGGCCGGGACAGGGGGCGCTGGAATCTATGGCTACACCTTC. This translates into CASSLTAGTGGAGIYGYTF.

The V and J genes are TRBV5-1 and TRBJ2-1, with D unclear. The CDR3 spans 13 residues. Germline-derived CDR1 and CDR2 are SGHRS and YFSETQ. Trimming cost V 1 base and J 6 bases, with 8 bases left between them. The CDR3 here is CASSLSSFNEQFF. The CDR3 DNA is TGCGCCAGCAGCTTGTCTAGTTTCAATGAGCAGTTCTTC.

The V call is TRBV27, the J call TRBJ2-3; D might be TRBD1 (5 bases). Trimming pared 0 bases from V and 2 bases from J, leaving 9 bases between. Germline V gene sequence: CDR1 MNHEY, CDR2 SMNVEV (reference sequence). The CDR3 has 15 residues. The DNA for the CDR3 is TGTGCCAGCAGTTTATCGGGGCTAAACACAGATACGCAGTATTTT. It codes for CASSLSGLNTDTQYF.

The CDR3 spells CASRSGGFETQYF. DNA for the CDR3: TGTGCCAGCAGATCTGGGGGGTTCGAGACCCAGTACTTC. The chain employs TRBV6-5 and TRBJ2-5; D might be TRBD2 (6 bases). The V gene lost 6 bases and the J gene lost 5 bases, with 13 bases spanning the gap. This CDR3 spans 13 amino acids. Germline assignment: CDR1 MNHEY and CDR2 SVGAGI.

The chain carries TRBV11-2 and TRBJ2-7, with D possibly matching TRBD1 (5 bases). Looked up from germline, CDR1 is SGHAT and CDR2 is FQNNGV. The germline V and J ends were trimmed by 0 bases and 1 base, with 16 bases remaining between them. The CDR3 loop spans 17 amino acids. CDR3 amino acids: CASSLDRLQVGSYEQYV. CDR3 sequence (DNA): TGTGCCAGCAGCTTAGATCGGTTACAGGTGGGGTCCTACGAGCAGTACGTC.

The chain joins TRBV19 to TRBJ1-1, with 8 positions matching TRBD1. V lost 7 bases, J lost 5 bases, and 9 bases stayed unmatched. The germline gives CDR1 LNHDA, CDR2 SQIVND (reference sequence). The CDR3 is 14 amino acids. In nucleotides, the CDR3 is TGTGCCAGTAAACACCTGGACAGGGAAACTGAAGCTTTCTTT. Translating gives CASKHLDRETEAFF.

J is TRBJ2-3 and V is TRBV28; D unresolved. Trimming removed 5 bases at V and 2 bases at J, with 8 bases between. Germline values: CDR1 MDHEN, CDR2 SYDVKM. The CDR3 is made up of 13 amino acids. The CDR3 spells CASSPQITDTQYF. In DNA, the CDR3 is TGTGCCAGCAGTCCCCAGATCACAGATACGCAGTATTTT.

The V call is TRBV23-1, the J call TRBJ2-7; D is uncertain. TRBV23-1 qualifies as an ORF whose function is uncertain. This CDR3 is built from 14 residues. The germline V and J ends were trimmed by 4 bases and 0 bases, with 10 bases remaining between them. The CDR3, as DNA: TGCGCCAGCAGTCGTGCGGAGAGCTCCTACGAGCAGTACGTC. Translated, it gives CASSRAESSYEQYV.